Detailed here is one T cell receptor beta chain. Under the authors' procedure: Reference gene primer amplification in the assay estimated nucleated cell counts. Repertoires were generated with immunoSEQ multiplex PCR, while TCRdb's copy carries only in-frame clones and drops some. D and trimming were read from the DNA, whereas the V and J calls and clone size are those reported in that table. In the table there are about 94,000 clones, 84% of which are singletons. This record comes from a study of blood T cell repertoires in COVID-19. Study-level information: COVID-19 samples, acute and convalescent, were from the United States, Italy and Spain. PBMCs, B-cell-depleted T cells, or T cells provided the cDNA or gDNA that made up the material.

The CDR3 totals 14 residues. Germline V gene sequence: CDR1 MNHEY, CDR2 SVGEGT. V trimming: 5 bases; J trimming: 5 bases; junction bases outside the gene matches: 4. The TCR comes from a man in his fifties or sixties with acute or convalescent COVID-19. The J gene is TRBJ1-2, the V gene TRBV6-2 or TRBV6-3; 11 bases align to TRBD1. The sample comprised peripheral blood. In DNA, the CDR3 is TGTGCCAGCAGTCCGGACAGGGGGCTGTATGGCTACACCTTC. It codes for CASSPDRGLYGYTF.